The 10 T cell receptor beta chains in this list originate from one sample, sequenced in a study of blood T cell repertoires in COVID-19 (dated by TCRdb to about 2020). Preparation of the library involved the immunoSEQ multiplex PCR assay. The immuneACCESS repertoire file appears here via TCRdb, limited to in-frame rearrangements. These files lack a portion of the clones; in checked studies, under half of the deficit traces to unresolved V genes, and the cause of the others is not known. The sample data list some 48,000 clones, and roughly nine tenths of these were observed just once. 25% to 30% of the sample is in the top ten clones. Sample: peripheral blood. The source is an elderly woman with acute or convalescent COVID-19.

This clone has only one observation. The CDR3 reads CATSRRAGVEQYV. The CDR3 DNA follows: TGTGCCACCAGCAGAAGGGCGGGGGTCGAGCAGTACGTC. The chain is built from TRBV15 and TRBJ2-7; 7 bases are a match to TRBD2. Germline V gene sequence: CDR1 LNHNV, CDR2 YYDKDF (reference sequence). J was trimmed by 6 bases and V by 2 bases; bases with no gene match: 4. The CDR3 contains 13 residues.

The chain uses TRBV19 and TRBJ1-1; D gene unclear. Germline V gene data show CDR1 as LNHDA and CDR2 as SQIVND (reference sequence). The CDR3 loop spans 13 amino acids. V was cut by 6 bases and J by 4 bases, with 12 bases left in between. The CDR3 sequence: CASRWVSGTEAFF. The DNA of the CDR3 is TGTGCCAGTAGGTGGGTAAGCGGCACTGAAGCTTTCTTT.

CDR3 region: CASSPLGGTTYNEQFF. CDR3 DNA sequence: TGTGCCAGCAGCCCCTTGGGGGGGACAACCTACAATGAGCAGTTCTTC. The V call is TRBV28, the J call TRBJ2-1; D possibly corresponds to TRBD2 (7 bases). CDR3 size: 16 residues. V was pared by 6 bases and J by 2 bases, with 17 bases between. Germline V gene sequence: CDR1 MDHEN, CDR2 SYDVKM.

The chain carries TRBV10-3 and TRBJ2-4; possibly TRBD2 for D (6 bases). The CDR3 covers 17 residues. Trimming stripped 6 bases from V and 0 bases from J, with 18 bases between. The germline CDR1 and CDR2 sequences are ENHRY and SYGVKD. CDR3 protein: CAISQGPGVLAKNIQYF. The CDR3 region has the DNA TGTGCCATCAGCCAAGGTCCGGGGGTTTTAGCCAAAAACATTCAGTACTTC.

There are a few counts of this clone. The CDR3 region is CASSFGGGTGELFF. CDR3 bases: TGTGCCAGCAGTTTCGGGGGAGGAACCGGGGAGCTGTTTTTT. The gene calls are TRBV28 and TRBJ2-2; D is possibly TRBD2 (6 bases). V gave up 3 bases and J gave up 5 bases, with 10 bases separating them. Germline lookup yields CDR1 MDHEN and CDR2 SYDVKM. This CDR3 has 14 residues.

The chain has TRBV4-1 and TRBJ2-2; possibly TRBD1 for D (6 bases). The length of the CDR3 is 15 residues. The germline CDR1 and CDR2 sequences are MGHRA and YSYEKL. V gave up 6 bases and J gave up 0 bases, with 11 bases separating them. The CDR3: CASRGAETNTGELFF. Written as DNA, the CDR3 is TGCGCCAGCAGGGGGGCAGAGACGAACACCGGGGAGCTGTTTTTT.

This sequence joins TRBV12-3 or TRBV12-4 and TRBJ1-5; D may be TRBD1 (6 bases). V was trimmed by 6 bases and J by 7 bases, leaving 13 bases between them. The CDR3 totals 13 residues. In DNA form, the CDR3 reads TGTGCCAGCAGACTAGGGGGGGACCAGCCCCAGCATTTT. It translates to CASRLGGDQPQHF.

The rearrangement links TRBV6-1 to TRBJ2-7, with D possibly matching TRBD1 (5 bases). Germline CDR1 is MNHNS and CDR2 is SASEGT. This CDR3 is built from 16 residues. V lost 2 bases, J lost 3 bases, and 17 bases lay in between. This CDR3 reads CASSETGSNPRYEQYF. The CDR3 DNA reads TGTGCCAGCAGTGAAACAGGCTCCAATCCTCGCTACGAGCAGTACTTC.

The gene calls are TRBV7-2 and TRBJ2-7, with TRBD1 identical over 8 bases. V gave up 4 bases and J gave up 3 bases; unmatched junction bases: 2. Germline V CDR1 and CDR2: SGHTA, FQGNSA. The length of the CDR3 is 13 residues. The CDR3 is CASSSRGHYEQYF. In nucleotides, the CDR3 is TGTGCCAGCAGCTCCAGGGGGCACTACGAGCAGTACTTC.

This clone was observed a handful of times. V usage is TRBV25-1 and J usage is TRBJ1-6; 11 nucleotides align to TRBD1. V lost 5 bases, J lost 11 bases, and 11 bases stayed unmatched. Germline assignment: CDR1 MGHDK and CDR2 SYGVNS. The CDR3 covers 16 residues. The CDR3: CASSSSREDRGPPLHF. The CDR3 region has the DNA TGTGCCAGCAGTTCATCGAGAGAGGACAGGGGGCCACCCCTCCACTTT.